The present T cell receptor beta chain was sequenced within a study of early T cells in non-severe SARS-CoV-2 infection. Study information: The authors sequenced bulk RNA from unsorted whole blood, leaving chains unpaired. Findings and limits, study-wide: Sequences matched to VDJdb favored anti-spike CD8 responses, while private and CD4 specificities were missed.

At least ten counts were recorded for this clonotype. Antigen: not known. TCRdb processed the 5' RACE reads anew with MiXCR; each CDR3 protein has one entry. Of 30,000 to 35,000 distinct CDR3 sequences listed, around 7% are singletons. Germline loops: CDR1 SGHTA, CDR2 FQGTGA. This CDR3 comprises 15 residues. V shed 2 bases and J shed 3 bases, with 12 bases lying between them. V and J are TRBV7-3 and TRBJ2-3; D call uncertain. Sequenced sample: whole blood. The clonotype originates from an adult who was a healthcare worker with PCR-confirmed SARS-CoV-2 infection or an uninfected control (not recorded which). CDR3 sequence (DNA): TGTGCCAGCAGCTTAGACCCGGTCCGGACAGATACGCAGTATTTT. It encodes CASSLDPVRTDTQYF.